This TCR beta chain is drawn from a study of cytomegalovirus exposure and HLA in healthy donors. Vbeta (60) and Jbeta (13) primers were used in the PCR. The repertoire was sequenced with immunoSEQ multiplex PCR; TCRdb's copy has only in-frame clones and lacks some. The sample records 100,000 to 150,000 clones, 80% to 90% being singletons. The source material was PBMCs. The clonotype comes from a woman aged 18-35 years in good health and CMV-seropositive.

The CDR3 region has the DNA TGTGCCAGCAGCAAAAAGGGGGCGCTGACTAATGAAAAACTGTTTTTT. It specifies CASSKKGALTNEKLFF. The chain links TRBV21-1 to TRBJ1-4; TRBD1 was called by the table and not checked on the DNA. TRBV21-1 is shown as a pseudogene. The CDR3 length is 16 residues.